The rows below give T cell receptor beta chains drawn from one sample of a study of patients and donors after allogeneic stem cell transplantation. MiXCR, applied by TCRdb to the RT-PCR reads, yields one record per CDR3 protein. This repertoire shows 800,000 to 1,000,000 distinct CDR3 sequences, roughly 17% found once; its top ten account for around 6%. The source material was blood, either unsorted or a sorted T cell fraction (not recorded which). Source of these receptors: a human donor who was either an allogeneic HSCT recipient or a stem cell or donor lymphocyte infusion donor (not recorded which). It is not recorded whose cells these are; they may come from a transplant donor. CDR3s leave out the opening cysteine and the closing phenylalanine or tryptophan.

CDR3aa,v_gene,j_gene
ATSTGDIGNTEAF,TRBV15,TRBJ1-1
ASRTGQVTNEKLF,TRBV6-1,TRBJ1-4
ASSETDSNQPQH,TRBV12-3/TRBV12-4,TRBJ1-5
ASSLTTYEQY,TRBV12-3/TRBV12-4,TRBJ2-7
ASRTHGTGGYEQY,TRBV2,TRBJ2-7
ASSPYINRGYT,TRBV27,TRBJ1-2
ASSEARGNTEAF,TRBV2,TRBJ1-1
ATSTGVVAYEQY,TRBV10-3,TRBJ2-7
AISVWKDRLLEAF,TRBV10-3,TRBJ1-1
ASSLVPSYEQY,TRBV7-9,TRBJ2-7
ASSSGTKGEESGYT,TRBV2,TRBJ1-2
SVGGRAGGPRDEQY,TRBV29-1,TRBJ2-7
ASSHRLKQGPEKLF,TRBV3-1,TRBJ1-4
ATSSRGKSTNEKLF,TRBV15,TRBJ1-4
ATPSVGMGTDTQY,TRBV10-3,TRBJ2-3
ASSLAPSTGFYGYT,TRBV12-3/TRBV12-4,TRBJ1-2
ASSLPDRSPYNEQF,TRBV7-6,TRBJ2-1
SAGQGASTEAF,TRBV20-1,TRBJ1-1
SARPRPHYEQY,TRBV20-1,TRBJ2-7
ASSLIQDTQY,TRBV5-1,TRBJ2-3
ASSWTWTGDEQF,TRBV27,TRBJ2-1
ASSQAGAGANVLT,TRBV3-1,TRBJ2-6
ASSPLGGGVYGYT,TRBV7-2,TRBJ1-2
ASSPGTSYGYT,TRBV12-3/TRBV12-4,TRBJ1-2
AITARLATANTGELF,TRBV10-3,TRBJ2-2
ASSLDMDRGYNEQF,TRBV11-2,TRBJ2-1
ASSLAGLGYNEQF,TRBV7-3,TRBJ2-1
SAPSSTGKF,TRBV20-1,TRBJ2-1
ASSSGQGVSWEQY,TRBV5-1,TRBJ2-7
ASSLDLGVSYEQY,TRBV7-8,TRBJ2-7
ASSQVTGRESN,TRBV3-1,TRBJ2-1
ASSQGGGGIQY,TRBV14,TRBJ2-4
ASSPRGRGVLGYT,TRBV3-1,TRBJ1-2
ASSVGGAALSTDTQY,TRBV9,TRBJ2-3
RGRGPETEAF,TRBV20-1,TRBJ1-1
ASREIVYGYT,TRBV6-1,TRBJ1-2
SASPGTSYNEQF,TRBV20-1,TRBJ2-1
ASSQDYRGLEKLF,TRBV4-2,TRBJ1-4
ASSELSPLAAGGELF,TRBV4-2,TRBJ2-2
ASSIEAGINEQF,TRBV7-8,TRBJ2-1